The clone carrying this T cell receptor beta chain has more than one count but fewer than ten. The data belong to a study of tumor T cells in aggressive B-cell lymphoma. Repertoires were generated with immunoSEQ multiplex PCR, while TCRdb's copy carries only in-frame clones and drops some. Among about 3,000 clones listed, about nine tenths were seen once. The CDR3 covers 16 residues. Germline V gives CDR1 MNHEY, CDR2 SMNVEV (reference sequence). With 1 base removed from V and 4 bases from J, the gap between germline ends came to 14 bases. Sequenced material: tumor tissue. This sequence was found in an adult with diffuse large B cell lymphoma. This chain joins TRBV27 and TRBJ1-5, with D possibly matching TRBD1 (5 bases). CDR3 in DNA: TGTGCCAGCAGTTTATATGGGGGGGTAGGGAATCAGCCCCAGCATTTT. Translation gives CASSLYGGVGNQPQHF.